These T cell receptor beta chains were read from a single sample in a study of regulatory T cells in long-lasting Graves disease. TCRdb analysed the multiplex PCR reads with MiXCR anew, one entry per CDR3 protein. The data contain around 400,000 distinct CDR3 sequences, about 16% of them seen just once; the ten biggest clones take up about 20%. The source material was peripheral blood mononuclear cells (PBMCs), sampled at new diagnosis, from a patient treated with antithyroid drugs. Receptor source: a female donor with Graves disease. The CDR3 runs from the conserved cysteine through the conserved F or W. Each record gives: V gene, J gene, clone size, D gene, CDR3 length, CDR3 DNA, CDR3 protein. D genes are given only for firm matches. For some rows the clone size is stated as once, few or many, or as a class when expanded; others skip it.

>TRBV12-3/TRBV12-4|TRBJ2-2|many|.|15
TGTGCCAGCAGTTCCCATCCCAGAGGTGCCGGGGAGCTGTTTTTT
CASSSHPRGAGELFF
>TRBV5-1|TRBJ2-7|.|TRBD1|15
TGCGCCAGCAGCATTGGGGGGACAGGTCAATTCGAGCAGTACTTC
CASSIGGTGQFEQYF
>TRBV12-3/TRBV12-4|TRBJ2-7|many|TRBD1|13
TGTGCCAGCAGTTTGGGGACAGCCGCGGAGCAGTACTTC
CASSLGTAAEQYF
>TRBV18|TRBJ2-7|few|.|12
TGTGCCAGCTCACCCCAGTCCTACGAGCAGTACTTC
CASSPQSYEQYF
>TRBV9|TRBJ2-7|many|TRBD1|16
TGTGCCAGCAGCGTAGCCGGGACAGGGAGCTCCTACGAGCAGTACTTC
CASSVAGTGSSYEQYF
>TRBV12-3/TRBV12-4|TRBJ1-1|.|.|14
TGTGCCAGCAGGTATGACAGGCTGAACACTGAAGCTTTCTTT
CASRYDRLNTEAFF
>TRBV5-6|TRBJ1-2|.|.|14
TGTGCCAGCAGCTTGGAAGGGTTCACCTCTGGCTACACCTTC
CASSLEGFTSGYTF
>TRBV18|TRBJ2-7|few|.|13
TGTGCCAGCTTACGGACGGGGGACCACGAGCAGTACTTC
CASLRTGDHEQYF
>TRBV6-1|TRBJ2-7|many|.|14
TGTGCCAGCAGTCTCCGGACCTACGCCTACGAGCAGTACTTC
CASSLRTYAYEQYF
>TRBV11-2|TRBJ2-2|many|TRBD2|16
TGTGCCAGCAGCTTCAATAGCGGGACGAACACCGGGGAGCTGTTTTTT
CASSFNSGTNTGELFF
>TRBV12-3/TRBV12-4|TRBJ2-7|many|.|16
TGTGCCAGCAGTTTTTCCCGGGCTAGGAGAAAAGTCGGGCAGTACTTC
CASSFSRARRKVGQYF
>TRBV9|TRBJ2-2|few|TRBD1|16
TGTGCCAGCAGCGAATGGACAGGGTCACCAGGGGGGGAGCTGTTTTTT
CASSEWTGSPGGELFF
>TRBV7-2|TRBJ2-3|.|TRBD2|18
TGTGCCAGCAGCTTAGCGAGGACTAGCGGGGGCGGCACAGATACGCAGTATTTT
CASSLARTSGGGTDTQYF
>TRBV24-1|TRBJ1-2|many|TRBD1|16
TGTGCCACCAGTGATTTAACTCCGGGACAGGGTTATGGCTACACCTTC
CATSDLTPGQGYGYTF
>TRBV2|TRBJ1-5|many|.|15
TGTGCCAGCAGTGAAAGTGGAGGAGTGGGTCAGCCCCAGCATTTT
CASSESGGVGQPQHF
>TRBV7-9|TRBJ2-1|few|TRBD2|14
TGTGCCAGCAGCTTCGACGGGAGGCTCAATGAGCAGTTCTTC
CASSFDGRLNEQFF
>TRBV19|TRBJ2-7|many|.|13
TGTGCCAGCAGCCCGGGACCTGCCTACGAGCAGTACTTC
CASSPGPAYEQYF
>TRBV7-8|TRBJ2-1|many|.|14
TGTGCCAGCAGCTTAGGGCTACCGGCCGATGAGCAGTTCTTC
CASSLGLPADEQFF
>TRBV6-1|TRBJ1-1|few|.|12
TGTGCCAGCATGACGGAGAACACTGAAGCTTTCTTT
CASMTENTEAFF
>TRBV3-1|TRBJ1-4|many|TRBD1|15
TGTGCCAGCAGCTCGCGGGACAGTTTAAATGAAAAACTGTTTTTT
CASSSRDSLNEKLFF
>TRBV28|TRBJ2-1|.|.|18
TGTGCCAGCAGTTTCTCCCCACTCCGGGCTAGCGAGTACAATGAGCAGTTCTTC
CASSFSPLRASEYNEQFF
>TRBV7-9|TRBJ1-2|many|.|16
TGTGCCAGCAGCTTAAGTCTGGACGGTGGCTTCTATGGCTACACCTTC
CASSLSLDGGFYGYTF
>TRBV29-1|TRBJ2-7|few|TRBD2|15
TGCAGCGCCCGGGGTAGCGGGGGGGGCACCTACGAGCAGTACTTC
CSARGSGGGTYEQYF
>TRBV27|TRBJ2-3|many|.|12
TGTGCCAGCAGTCCAGAGGGTAACACGCAGTATTTT
CASSPEGNTQYF
>TRBV14|TRBJ2-3|.|.|18
TGTGCCAGCAGCCAAGATCCCCGGACCACAGAAGACACAGATACGCAGTATTTT
CASSQDPRTTEDTDTQYF
>TRBV2|TRBJ2-6|many|.|13
TGTGCCAGCGGAGGCTCTGGGGCCAACGTCCTGACTTTC
CASGGSGANVLTF
>TRBV2|TRBJ2-1|.|TRBD2|18
TGTGCCAGCGCTCGGACTAGCGGGAGGGCCAAATATTACAATGAGCAGTTCTTC
CASARTSGRAKYYNEQFF
>TRBV20-1|TRBJ1-2|many|.|13
TGCAGTGCTCCAGACATGGGAAGTTATGGCTACACCTTC
CSAPDMGSYGYTF
>TRBV4-3|TRBJ1-1|many|TRBD1|17
TGCGCCAGCAGCCAAGGTATACAGGGGCCCCTGAACACTGAAGCTTTCTTT
CASSQGIQGPLNTEAFF
>TRBV27|TRBJ1-5|many|.|13
TGTGCCAGCAGTTTAGTGGGGAATCAGCCCCAGCATTTT
CASSLVGNQPQHF
>TRBV10-1|TRBJ2-3|many|.|14
TGCGCCAGCAGTAAGACAGACGGCACAGATACGCAGTATTTT
CASSKTDGTDTQYF
>TRBV4-3|TRBJ2-7|.|TRBD1|16
TGCGCCAGCAGCCAAGTTTGGACAGGGGTCTCCTACGAGCAGTACTTC
CASSQVWTGVSYEQYF
>TRBV11-2|TRBJ2-4|few|.|13
TGTGCCAGCACCTTACGAGGGGCGGACATTCAGTACTTC
CASTLRGADIQYF
>TRBV7-9|TRBJ1-1|.|.|14
TGTGCCAGCAGCTCTTTCAGACAGAACACTGAAGCTTTCTTT
CASSSFRQNTEAFF
>TRBV6-2/TRBV6-3|TRBJ1-5|few|.|14
TGTGCCAGCAGGCCTCAGGGAGGGAATCAGCCCCAGCATTTT
CASRPQGGNQPQHF
>TRBV7-9|TRBJ2-3|many|.|12
TGTGCCAGCAGCCAGGAGGGGTTTGGGCAGTATTTT
CASSQEGFGQYF
>TRBV28|TRBJ1-3|few|.|17
TGTGCCAGCAGTTTATATCCAGGCTTAATCTCTGGAAACACCATATATTTT
CASSLYPGLISGNTIYF
>TRBV11-2|TRBJ2-3|many|TRBD2|15
TGTGCCAGCAGCTTTCAGACTAGCGGGAGGGATACGCAGTATTTT
CASSFQTSGRDTQYF
>TRBV7-9|TRBJ2-7|.|.|15
TGTGCCAGCAGCCCATCCCGGGACCCGACGAGGGAGCAGTACTTC
CASSPSRDPTREQYF
>TRBV7-2|TRBJ2-1|many|.|19
TGTGCCAGCAGCCCCGGTTTCAGCGGGTGGCAGGACTCCTACAATGAGCAGTTCTTC
CASSPGFSGWQDSYNEQFF
>TRBV10-3|TRBJ1-2|once|.|15
TGTGCCATCACCGAAGGAGTTCGGGGAAACTATGGCTACACCTTC
CAITEGVRGNYGYTF
>TRBV20-1|TRBJ2-3|many|TRBD2|14
TGCACCATGAGACTAGCGGGAATTTCAGATACGCAGTATTTT
CTMRLAGISDTQYF
>TRBV5-5|TRBJ1-2|many|.|13
TGTGCCAGCAGCACGGACACGTCCTATGGCTACACCTTC
CASSTDTSYGYTF
>TRBV12-3/TRBV12-4|TRBJ1-2|many|.|11
TGTGCCAGCAGTTCAGGGTTCCGCTACACCTTC
CASSSGFRYTF
>TRBV3-1|TRBJ1-1|many|.|14
TGTGCCAGCAGCCAAACCGGGGCTGACACTGAAGCTTTCTTT
CASSQTGADTEAFF
>TRBV5-1|TRBJ1-2|few|.|13
TGCGCCAGCAGCACCGACTCCTACTATGGCTACACCTTC
CASSTDSYYGYTF